The entry below gives a single TCR beta chain sequence along with its context. The entry originates in a study of patients and donors after allogeneic stem cell transplantation. CDR1 and CDR2 from the germline V gene are DFQATT and SNEGSKA (reference sequence). The CDR3 sequence is 16 residues long. V was clipped by 4 bases and J by 5 bases, with 18 bases between them. MiXCR, run by TCRdb on the RT-PCR reads, gives a single entry per CDR3 protein. The table has under 30,000 distinct CDR3 sequences, 8% to 10% seen once. Sequenced: blood, either unsorted or a sorted T cell fraction (not recorded which). The clonotype comes from a human donor who was either an allogeneic HSCT recipient or a stem cell or donor lymphocyte infusion donor (not recorded which). It is not recorded whose cells these are; they may come from a transplant donor. The J gene is TRBJ1-6, the V gene TRBV20-1; D is perhaps TRBD1 (6 bases). CDR3 bases: TGCAGTGCTATAGAGTACAGGGCCTTGGATAATTCACCCCTCCACTTT. It encodes CSAIEYRALDNSPLHF.